The clone carrying this TCR beta chain came up once. In the original workflow: For nucleated cells, counts were estimated from reference gene primer amplification. Data came from immunoSEQ multiplex PCR; TCRdb stores just in-frame clones and leaves some out. D and trimming come from the DNA, and the V and J calls and clone size come from that table. The sample carries about 250,000 clones, 80% to 90% recorded once. The data were taken from a study of blood T cell repertoires in COVID-19. At the level of the study: In each case, the material was cDNA or gDNA derived from T cells, B-cell-depleted T cells, or PBMCs.

The CDR3 has 13 residues. Per the germline V gene, CDR1 is LGHDT and CDR2 is YNNKEL (reference sequence). Unmatched junction bases numbered 8, after V lost 8 bases and J lost 4 bases. Two negative PCRs, clearance, or symptom resolution were required of recovered Cohort 3 donors. This clonotype was sampled from a woman in her 30s who had recovered from COVID-19. This chain connects TRBV3-1 (or the pseudogene TRBV3-2) to TRBJ2-7; 7 bases map to TRBD2. The sample comprised PBMCs or T cells enriched from blood (not recorded which). CDR3 residues: CASGLDGAYEQYF. CDR3 nucleotide sequence: TGTGCCAGCGGACTAGACGGAGCGTACGAGCAGTACTTC.